The 10 T cell receptor beta chains below all came from one sample that was sequenced in a study of Graves' ophthalmopathy and Graves' hyperthyroidism. Amplification of the TCR beta CDR3 regions used RNA transcripts (as template). The authors performed first-round RT-PCR with HTBI primers and then a second-round multiplex PCR. One entry per CDR3 protein, called by TCRdb with MiXCR from the multiplex PCR reads. This table has some 47,000 distinct CDR3 sequences, around 48% appearing once. The source material was peripheral blood. These receptor sequences come from an adult man with Graves' ophthalmopathy.

The CDR3 DNA follows: TGTGCCACCAGTGACCCCGGACTAGCGGGAGGGCCGTTCGGTGGGACCCAGTACTTC. This translates into CATSDPGLAGGPFGGTQYF. This chain joins TRBV24-1 and TRBJ2-5; 15 bases line up with TRBD2. The CDR3 consists of 19 residues. V lost 4 bases to trimming and J lost 7 bases; unmatched junction nucleotides: 15. Looked up from germline, CDR1 is KGHDR and CDR2 is SFDVKD.

In its sample, this clonotype ranks as medium-sized (0.01 to 0.1%). This chain connects TRBV7-3 to TRBJ2-2; 7 bases match TRBD1. With 5 bases clipped from V and 0 bases from J, the junction kept 3 bases outside the gene matches. The CDR3 sequence is 15 residues long. The germline V gene encodes CDR1 SGHTA and CDR2 FQGTGA. The CDR3: CASSPGTANTGELFF. CDR3 bases: TGTGCCAGCAGCCCTGGGACAGCGAACACCGGGGAGCTGTTTTTT.

V usage is TRBV25-1 and J usage is TRBJ2-1; 7 nucleotides agree with TRBD1. The germline V gene encodes CDR1 MGHDK and CDR2 SYGVNS. V lost 5 bases and J lost 3; bases outside the gene matches: 10. The CDR3 has 16 residues. The CDR3 DNA follows: TGTGCCAGCAGTCACCAGGACAGGTCGATCTACAATGAGCAGTTCTTC. Translating gives CASSHQDRSIYNEQFF.

This clonotype was detected many times. The chain carries TRBV6-5 and TRBJ1-4; 7 bases are shared with TRBD1. With 6 bases clipped from V and 5 bases from J, the junction kept 6 bases outside the gene matches. The CDR3 sequence is 14 residues long. Germline values: CDR1 MNHEY, CDR2 SVGAGI. The CDR3 loop is CASRPGQLNEKLFF. CDR3 in DNA: TGTGCCAGCAGGCCGGGACAGTTAAATGAAAAACTGTTTTTT.

Concerning this clonotype: A read error is likely, as this CDR3 ends without the conserved phenylalanine or tryptophan. The limits of the CDR3 on the DNA are not certain, so only TCRdb's listed CDR3 is given. This rearrangement joins TRBV9 to TRBJ1-5. The germline gives CDR1 SGDLS, CDR2 YYNGEE. The CDR3 is 8 amino acids in total, end residues counted. The CDR3 loop reads CASSAFLA.

V and J are TRBV24-1 and TRBJ2-3, with TRBD2 as a possible D gene (6 bases). This CDR3 is 16 amino acids long. The V and J ends lost 7 bases and 4 bases respectively, with 20 bases between them. Germline assignment: CDR1 KGHDR and CDR2 SFDVKD. CDR3: CATSDTVAGMADTQYF. In nucleotides, the CDR3 is TGTGCCACCAGCGATACAGTCGCGGGGATGGCAGATACGCAGTATTTT.

This chain joins TRBV19 and TRBJ1-5; D is undetermined. The ends were cut back, 5 bases at V and 5 bases at J, with 10 bases in the middle. This CDR3 region has 13 residues. The germline CDR1 and CDR2 sequences are LNHDA and SQIVND (reference sequence). The CDR3 coding sequence is TGTGCCAGTAGTTCGGGTTGGTATCAGCCCCAGCATTTT. It encodes CASSSGWYQPQHF.

This clonotype was observed a single time. The chain is built from TRBV6-1 and TRBJ2-1, with 7 bases lining up with TRBD1. V dropped 5 bases and J dropped 5; count of bases not matched to a gene: 3. In germline, CDR1 is MNHNS, CDR2 SASEGT. The CDR3 is 13 amino acids. DNA for the CDR3: TGTGCCAGCAGTTTAGACAGGGACAATGAGCAGTTCTTC. This codes for CASSLDRDNEQFF.

The chain employs TRBV13 and TRBJ2-3, with D possibly matching TRBD2 (7 bases). This CDR3 has 15 residues. Germline CDR1 is PRHDT and CDR2 is FYEKMQ (reference sequence). Deletions cut 5 bases from V and 11 bases from J, with 23 bases between. CDR3 amino acids: CASSLYGGRKNEQYF. CDR3 nucleotides: TGTGCCAGCAGCCTATACGGGGGGCGGAAGAATGAGCAGTATTTT.

The CDR3, as DNA: TGCGCCAGCAGTGTCCAGACCCAAGAGACCCAGTACTTC. This codes for CASSVQTQETQYF. The chain is built from TRBV10-2 and TRBJ2-5; D unclear. This CDR3 region has 13 residues. CDR1 WSHSY and CDR2 SAAADI come from the germline V gene. V was pared by 4 bases and J by 1 base, with 7 bases between.